This is a list of T cell receptor beta chains from one sample in a study of cytomegalovirus exposure and HLA in healthy donors. Profiled with immunoSEQ multiplex PCR; TCRdb holds only in-frame clones, not every one. The sample gives 150,000 to 200,000 clones, approximately 85% of which show up once; approximately 8.5% is in the top ten. The sequenced sample was PBMCs. The receptor set was obtained from a man aged 18 to 29 in good health and CMV-seropositive. The CDR3 runs from the conserved cysteine through the conserved F or W. The D gene is left open where the match is weak.

TRBJ1-5,TRBV7-6,.,CASSHYGQPQHF
TRBJ2-1,TRBV5-4,TRBD2,CASSSPAGGLLDEQFF
TRBJ1-1,TRBV28,TRBD1,CASRPTGAVFEAFF
TRBJ1-2,TRBV18,.,CASSGGINYGYTF
TRBJ1-5,TRBV30,TRBD1,CAWGRQGRQPQHF
TRBJ2-7,TRBV7-9,TRBD2,CASSSVLAGGRGPYEQYF
TRBJ1-2,TRBV19,TRBD1,CASSGTSGTGSSNYGYTF
TRBJ1-2,TRBV6-1,TRBD1,CASSGDRGGYGYTF
TRBJ2-2,TRBV5-6,.,CASSLGLTYTGELFF
TRBJ1-1,TRBV19,.,CASTYTGIGEAFF
TRBJ2-3,TRBV10-1,.,CASSESGDRWGATDTQYF
TRBJ2-3,TRBV5-1,TRBD2,CASSSVSLAGGRRTTDTQYF
TRBJ1-4,TRBV27,.,CASSPRRLNEKLFF
TRBJ1-4,TRBV2,.,CASYPQGKREKLFF
TRBJ2-3,TRBV6-1,TRBD1,CASSTGTGATDTQYF
TRBJ2-5,TRBV14,.,CASSSLSGIRQETQYF
.,TRBV9,.,CASSSTTSEQYF
TRBJ1-2,TRBV5-1,.,CASSLDMGTPSYTF
TRBJ2-7,TRBV14,.,CASSQRLGPPTYEQYF
TRBJ1-1,TRBV12-5,.,CASGWGVGTEAFF
TRBJ1-6,TRBV11-2,.,CASSIYGLESPLHF
TRBJ1-2,TRBV27,.,CASSSRRPGSDGYGYTF
TRBJ1-6,TRBV25-1,.,CASSEWGGSGSPLHF
TRBJ2-7,TRBV27,TRBD2,CASSGGNSYEQYF
TRBJ2-3,TRBV7-9,.,CASSLVQGTNTQYF
TRBJ1-6,TRBV18,TRBD1,CASSREGQGHSPLHF
TRBJ2-7,TRBV11-2,TRBD2,CASSLGGGSYEQYF
TRBJ2-7,TRBV19,TRBD1,CASSLQGARDEQYF
TRBJ1-1,TRBV29-1,.,CSVEENRDEAFF
TRBJ2-2,TRBV30,TRBD2,CAWRPFLAGDFRELFF
TRBJ1-1,TRBV29-1,.,CSEGGYTEAFF
TRBJ2-7,TRBV4-1,TRBD1,CASSQGDRATPFYEQYF
TRBJ1-6,TRBV9,TRBD1,CASSVGQGGINSPLHF